What follows is one TCR beta chain and its context. Antigen specificity is unknown. This CDR3 has 14 residues. Deletions cut 4 bases from V and 5 bases from J, with 15 bases between. CDR1 and CDR2 (germline): KGHSH, LQKENI. Vbeta (60) and Jbeta (13) primers were used in the PCR. Clones were sequenced by immunoSEQ multiplex PCR, and TCRdb holds only the in-frame ones, with some missing. The table records about 130,000 clones, about 80% of them present only once. These data originate in a study of cytomegalovirus exposure and HLA in healthy donors. Whole-study results and caveats: With later analysis, a missense DCLRE1C variant became linked to TCR beta V- and J-gene trimming.

The source of this sequence is a man under 40 in good health and CMV-seronegative. The specimen sequenced was PBMCs. The J gene is TRBJ2-7, the V gene TRBV18, with a tentative D call TRBD1 (6 bases). The CDR3 nucleotides read TGTGCCAGCTCACTCAGGGGTACGGTCGACGAGCAGTACTTC. Protein: CASSLRGTVDEQYF.